The sequence of this T cell receptor (beta chain) was determined in a study of blood T cell repertoires in COVID-19. About the study: T cells, B-cell-depleted T cells, or PBMCs supplied cDNA or gDNA.

Data came from immunoSEQ multiplex PCR; TCRdb stores just in-frame clones and leaves some out. This table has about 82,000 clones, roughly 86% appearing once. This TCR derives from a man aged 50-60 years with active or convalescent COVID-19. Sequenced: peripheral blood.

In DNA, the CDR3 is TGTGCCAGCAGCTTATATAAACAGTCCAACGAGCAGTACTTC. It yields the protein CASSLYKQSNEQYF. The genes are TRBV7-2 and TRBJ2-7; no clear D gene. CDR1 and CDR2 (germline): SGHTA, FQGNSA. V lost 2 bases to trimming and J lost 5 bases, with 13 bases between them. The CDR3 consists of 14 residues.